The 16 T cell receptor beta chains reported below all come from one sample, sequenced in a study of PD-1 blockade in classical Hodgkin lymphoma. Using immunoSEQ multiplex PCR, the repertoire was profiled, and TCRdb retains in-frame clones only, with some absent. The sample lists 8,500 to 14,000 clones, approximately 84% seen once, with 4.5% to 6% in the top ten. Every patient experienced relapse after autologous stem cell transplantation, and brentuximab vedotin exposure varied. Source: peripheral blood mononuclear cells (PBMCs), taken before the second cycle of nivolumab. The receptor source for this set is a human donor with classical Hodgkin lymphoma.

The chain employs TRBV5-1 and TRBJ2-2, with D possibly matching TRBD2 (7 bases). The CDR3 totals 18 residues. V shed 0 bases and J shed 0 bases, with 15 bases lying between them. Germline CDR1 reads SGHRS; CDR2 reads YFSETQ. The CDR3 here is CASSLVAGAISNTGELFF. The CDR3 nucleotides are TGCGCCAGCAGCTTGGTGGCGGGGGCGATATCGAACACCGGGGAGCTGTTTTTT.

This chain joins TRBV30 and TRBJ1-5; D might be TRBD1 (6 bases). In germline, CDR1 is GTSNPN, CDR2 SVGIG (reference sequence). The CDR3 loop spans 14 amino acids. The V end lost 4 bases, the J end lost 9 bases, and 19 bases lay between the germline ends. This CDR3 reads CAWNRDTDLGPQHF. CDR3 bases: TGTGCCTGGAACAGGGACACGGACCTTGGGCCCCAGCATTTT.

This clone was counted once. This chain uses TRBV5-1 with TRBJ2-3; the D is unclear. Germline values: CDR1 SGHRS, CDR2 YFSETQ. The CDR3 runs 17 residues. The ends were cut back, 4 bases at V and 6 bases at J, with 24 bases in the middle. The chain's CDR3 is CASSLVGPTKLGDTQYF. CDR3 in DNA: TGCGCCAGCAGCCTCGTCGGACCGACAAAGCTCGGGGATACGCAGTATTTT.

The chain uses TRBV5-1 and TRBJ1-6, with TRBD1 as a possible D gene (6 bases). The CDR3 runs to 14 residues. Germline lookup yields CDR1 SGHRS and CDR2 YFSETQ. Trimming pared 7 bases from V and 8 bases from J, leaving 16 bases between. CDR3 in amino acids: CASLATGMDSPLHF. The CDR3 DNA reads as TGCGCCAGCCTAGCTACAGGGATGGATTCACCCCTCCACTTT.

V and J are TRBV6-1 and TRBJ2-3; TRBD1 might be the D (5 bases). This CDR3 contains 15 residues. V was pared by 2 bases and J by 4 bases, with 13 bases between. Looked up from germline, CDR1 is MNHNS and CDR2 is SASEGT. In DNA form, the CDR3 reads TGTGCCAGCAGTGAATCCGGCTGGGGCCCAGATACGCAGTATTTT. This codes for CASSESGWGPDTQYF.

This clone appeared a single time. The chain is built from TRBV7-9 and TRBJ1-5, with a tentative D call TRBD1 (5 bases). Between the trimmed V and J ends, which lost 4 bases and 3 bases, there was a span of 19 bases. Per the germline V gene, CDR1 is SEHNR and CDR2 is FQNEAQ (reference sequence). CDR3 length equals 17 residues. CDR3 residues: CASSSFRGGFHNQPQHF. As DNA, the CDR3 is TGTGCCAGCAGCTCCTTTCGGGGGGGGTTCCACAATCAGCCCCAGCATTTT.

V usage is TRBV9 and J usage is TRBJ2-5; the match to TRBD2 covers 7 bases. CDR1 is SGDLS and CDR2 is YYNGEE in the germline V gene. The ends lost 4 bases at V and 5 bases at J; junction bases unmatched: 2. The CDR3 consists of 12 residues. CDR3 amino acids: CASSPGGETQYF. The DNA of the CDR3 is TGTGCCAGCAGCCCCGGGGGGGAGACCCAGTACTTC.

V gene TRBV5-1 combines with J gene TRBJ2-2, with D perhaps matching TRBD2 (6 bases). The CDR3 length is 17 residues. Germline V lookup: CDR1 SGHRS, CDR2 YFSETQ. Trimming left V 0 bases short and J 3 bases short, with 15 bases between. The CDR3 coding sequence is TGCGCCAGCAGCTTGGGGGCGAGGGAGGAGGACACCGGGGAGCTGTTTTTT. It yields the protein CASSLGAREEDTGELFF.

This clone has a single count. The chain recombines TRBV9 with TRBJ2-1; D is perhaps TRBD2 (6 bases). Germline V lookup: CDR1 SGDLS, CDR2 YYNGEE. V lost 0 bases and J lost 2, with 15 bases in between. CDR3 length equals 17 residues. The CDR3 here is CASSVAVGLSTYNEQFF. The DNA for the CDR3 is TGTGCCAGCAGCGTAGCCGTAGGACTATCAACCTACAATGAGCAGTTCTTC.

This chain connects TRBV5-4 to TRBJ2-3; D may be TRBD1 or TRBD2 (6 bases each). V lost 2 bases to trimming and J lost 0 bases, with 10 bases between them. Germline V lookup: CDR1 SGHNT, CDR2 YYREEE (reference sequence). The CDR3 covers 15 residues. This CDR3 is CASSFSGASTDTQYF. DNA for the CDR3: TGTGCCAGCAGCTTTTCGGGGGCAAGCACAGATACGCAGTATTTT.

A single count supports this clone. The CDR3 protein is CAISARVGQGTTHNEQFF. The CDR3 region has the DNA TGTGCCATCAGCGCGAGGGTAGGGCAGGGTACAACACACAATGAGCAGTTCTTC. V and J are TRBV10-3 and TRBJ2-1; either TRBD1 or TRBD2 may supply D (5 bases each). CDR3 size: 18 residues. The germline V and J ends were trimmed by 6 bases and 5 bases, with 26 bases remaining between them. The germline V gene encodes CDR1 ENHRY and CDR2 SYGVKD.

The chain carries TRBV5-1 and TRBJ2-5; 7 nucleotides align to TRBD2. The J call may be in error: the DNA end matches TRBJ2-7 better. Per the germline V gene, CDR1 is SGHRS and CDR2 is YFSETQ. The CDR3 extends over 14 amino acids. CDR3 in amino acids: CASSLNRDYYEQYF. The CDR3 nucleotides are TGCGCCAGCAGCTTAAACCGGGACTATTACGAGCAGTACTTC.

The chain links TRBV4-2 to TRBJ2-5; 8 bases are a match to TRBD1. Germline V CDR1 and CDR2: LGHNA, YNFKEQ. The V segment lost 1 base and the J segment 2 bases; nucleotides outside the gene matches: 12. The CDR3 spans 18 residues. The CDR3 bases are TGTGCCAGCAGCCAAGCTGGGACAGGCGCCAAGGATCAAGAGACCCAGTACTTC. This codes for CASSQAGTGAKDQETQYF.

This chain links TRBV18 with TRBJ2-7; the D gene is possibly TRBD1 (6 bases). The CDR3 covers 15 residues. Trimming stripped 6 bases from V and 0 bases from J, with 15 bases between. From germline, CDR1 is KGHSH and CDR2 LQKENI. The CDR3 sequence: CASSLEGGSSYEQYF. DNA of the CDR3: TGTGCCAGCTCCCTCGAAGGGGGTAGCTCCTACGAGCAGTACTTC.

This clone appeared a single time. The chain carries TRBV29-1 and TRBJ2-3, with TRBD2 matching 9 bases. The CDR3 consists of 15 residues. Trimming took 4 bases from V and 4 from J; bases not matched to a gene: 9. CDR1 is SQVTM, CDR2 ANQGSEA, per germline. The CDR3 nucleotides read TGCAGCGTTGCGGGGGGCGGGAGGGGCTCAGATACGCAGTATTTT. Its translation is CSVAGGGRGSDTQYF.

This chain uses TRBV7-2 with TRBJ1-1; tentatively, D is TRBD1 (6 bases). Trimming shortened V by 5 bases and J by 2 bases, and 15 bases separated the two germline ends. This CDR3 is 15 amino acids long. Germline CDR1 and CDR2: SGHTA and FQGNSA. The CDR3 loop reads CASSRQTGLNTEAFF. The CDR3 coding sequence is TGTGCCAGCAGCCGACAAACAGGGTTAAACACTGAAGCTTTCTTT.